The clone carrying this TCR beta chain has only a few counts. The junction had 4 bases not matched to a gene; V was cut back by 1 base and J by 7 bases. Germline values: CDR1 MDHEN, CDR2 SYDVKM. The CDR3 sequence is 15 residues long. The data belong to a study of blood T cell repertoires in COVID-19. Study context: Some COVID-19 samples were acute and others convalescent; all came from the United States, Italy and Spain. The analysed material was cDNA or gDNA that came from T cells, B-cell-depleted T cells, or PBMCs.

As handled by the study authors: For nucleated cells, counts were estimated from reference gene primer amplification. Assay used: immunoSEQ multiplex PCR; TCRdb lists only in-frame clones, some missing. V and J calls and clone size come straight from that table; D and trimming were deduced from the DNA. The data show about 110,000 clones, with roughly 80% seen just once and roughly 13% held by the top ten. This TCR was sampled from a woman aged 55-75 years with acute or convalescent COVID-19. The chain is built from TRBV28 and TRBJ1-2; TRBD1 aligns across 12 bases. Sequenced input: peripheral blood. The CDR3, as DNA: TGTGCCAGCAGTTTATCGGGGACAGGGGGCTTTGGCTACACCTTC. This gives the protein CASSLSGTGGFGYTF.